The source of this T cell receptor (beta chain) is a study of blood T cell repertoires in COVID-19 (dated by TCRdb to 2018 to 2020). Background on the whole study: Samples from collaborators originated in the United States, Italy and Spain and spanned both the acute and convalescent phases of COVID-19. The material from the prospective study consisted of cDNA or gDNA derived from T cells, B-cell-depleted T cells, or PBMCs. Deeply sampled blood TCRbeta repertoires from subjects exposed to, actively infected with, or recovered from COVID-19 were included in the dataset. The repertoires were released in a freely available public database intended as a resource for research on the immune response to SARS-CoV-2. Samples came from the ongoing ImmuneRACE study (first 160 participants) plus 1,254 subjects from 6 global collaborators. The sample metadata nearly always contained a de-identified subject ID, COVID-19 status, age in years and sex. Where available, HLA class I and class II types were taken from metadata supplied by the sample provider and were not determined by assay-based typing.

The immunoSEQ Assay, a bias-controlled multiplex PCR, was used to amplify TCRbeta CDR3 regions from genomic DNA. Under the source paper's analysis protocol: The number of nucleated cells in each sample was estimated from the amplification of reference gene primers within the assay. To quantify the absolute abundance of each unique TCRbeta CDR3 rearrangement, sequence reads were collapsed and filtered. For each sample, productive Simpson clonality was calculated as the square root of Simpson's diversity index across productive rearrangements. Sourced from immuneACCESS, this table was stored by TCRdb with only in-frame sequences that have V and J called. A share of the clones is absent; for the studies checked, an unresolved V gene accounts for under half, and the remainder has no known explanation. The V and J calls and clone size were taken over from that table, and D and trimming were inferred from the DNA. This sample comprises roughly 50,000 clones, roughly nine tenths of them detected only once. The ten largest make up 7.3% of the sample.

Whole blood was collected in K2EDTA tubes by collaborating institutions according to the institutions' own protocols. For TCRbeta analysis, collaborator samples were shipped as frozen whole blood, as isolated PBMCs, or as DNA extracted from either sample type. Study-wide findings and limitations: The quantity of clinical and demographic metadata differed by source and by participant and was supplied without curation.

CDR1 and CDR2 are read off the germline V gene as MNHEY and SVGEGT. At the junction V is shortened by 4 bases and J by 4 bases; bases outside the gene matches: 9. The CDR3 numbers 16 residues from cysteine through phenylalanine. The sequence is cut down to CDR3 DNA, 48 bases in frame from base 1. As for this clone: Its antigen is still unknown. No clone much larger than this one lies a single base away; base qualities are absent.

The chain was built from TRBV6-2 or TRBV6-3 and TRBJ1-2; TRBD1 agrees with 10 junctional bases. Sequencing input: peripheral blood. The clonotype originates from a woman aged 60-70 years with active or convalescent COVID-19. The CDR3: CASSSLPGQGSYGYTF. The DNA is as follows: TGTGCCAGCAGTTCCCTCCCGGGACAGGGGTCCTATGGCTACACCTTC.